This entry lists 13 T cell receptor beta chains sequenced from one sample in a study of blood T cell repertoires in COVID-19. The assay was immunoSEQ multiplex PCR, and TCRdb's table has in-frame clones only and misses some. The profile shows roughly 350,000 clones, roughly 86% of them singletons. What was sequenced was peripheral blood. The receptor set was obtained from a woman in her seventies with COVID-19, enrolled during active disease.

The genes are TRBV6-5 and TRBJ2-5; the D is unclear. V was trimmed by 6 bases and J by 5 bases, leaving 7 bases between them. The CDR3 extends over 11 amino acids. Germline V gene lookup returns CDR1 MNHEY and CDR2 SVGAGI. This CDR3 is CASSPSETQYF. The CDR3, as DNA: TGTGCCAGCAGCCCCTCCGAGACCCAGTACTTC.

This clone was recorded only once. The chain links TRBV7-9 to TRBJ2-7; TRBD1 might be the D (5 bases). Germline V CDR1 and CDR2: SEHNR, FQNEAQ (reference sequence). Trimming stripped 5 bases from V and 3 bases from J, with 20 bases between. The CDR3 length is 16 residues. CDR3 sequence: CASSPLAGNLHYEQYF. The CDR3 DNA follows: TGTGCCAGCAGCCCCCTGGCAGGGAACCTCCACTACGAGCAGTACTTC. Combining the CDR3 with reference TRBV7-9 and TRBJ2-7 gives the whole variable domain DTGVSQNPRHKITKRGQNVTFRCDPISEHNRLYWYRQTLGQGPEFLTYFQNEAQLEKSRLLSDRFSAERPKGSFSTLEIQRTEQGDSAMYLCASSPLAGNLHYEQYFGPGTRLTVT.

The V and J genes are TRBV19 and TRBJ1-6, with 7 bases matching TRBD1. The length of the CDR3 is 18 residues. Germline loops: CDR1 LNHDA, CDR2 SQIVND (reference sequence). V shed 9 bases and J 2 bases; nucleotides not matched to a gene: 16. CDR3 DNA: TGTGCCAGCGCCCTGACGCGGGACAGTTCAACCTATAATTCACCCCTCCACTTT. Translated: CASALTRDSSTYNSPLHF.

In this sample, this clone turned up a few times. The chain couples TRBV7-2 to TRBJ2-1, with a possible D match to TRBD2 (7 bases). The CDR3 is made up of 15 amino acids. Trimming removed 3 bases from V and 7 bases from J, with 16 bases in between. Germline values: CDR1 SGHTA, CDR2 FQGNSA. CDR3 sequence: CASSFRGASENEQFF. The CDR3 coding sequence is TGTGCCAGCAGCTTCCGGGGGGCCTCTGAAAATGAGCAGTTCTTC. The variable domain in full, completed from reference TRBV7-2 and TRBJ2-1, reads GAGVSQSPSNKVTEKGKDVELRCDPISGHTALYWYRQSLGQGLEFLIYFQGNSAPDKSGLPSDRFSAERTGGSVSTLTIQRTQQEDSAVYLCASSFRGASENEQFFGPGTRLTVL.

The chain has TRBV15 and TRBJ2-7; TRBD2 is a possible D gene (5 bases). V lost 2 bases and J 0 bases, leaving 17 bases between the germline ends. The germline CDR1 and CDR2 sequences are LNHNV and YYDKDF (reference sequence). This CDR3 has 17 amino acids. The CDR3 nucleotides read TGTGCCACCAGCAGAAAAAGCGGAGTCGGCAGCTCCTACGAGCAGTACTTC. It encodes CATSRKSGVGSSYEQYF.

The chain couples TRBV11-3 to TRBJ2-1, with a tentative D call TRBD1 (5 bases). The germline CDR1 and CDR2 sequences are SGHNT and YENEEA. Trimming took 3 bases from V and 5 from J, leaving 8 bases between them. CDR3 size: 13 residues. CDR3 loop: CASSLGQNNEQFF. CDR3 DNA sequence: TGTGCCAGCAGCTTGGGGCAGAACAATGAGCAGTTCTTC.

The rearrangement uses TRBV4-1 and TRBJ1-5; perhaps TRBD1 as D (6 bases). V was cut by 4 bases and J by 6 bases, with 19 bases left in between. Germline CDR1 and CDR2: MGHRA and YSYEKL. This CDR3 is built from 16 residues. The CDR3 sequence is CASSPMTGALGQPQHF. In DNA, the CDR3 is TGCGCCAGCAGCCCAATGACAGGTGCCCTTGGTCAGCCCCAGCATTTT.

The chain is built from TRBV18 and TRBJ2-5; weak D call: TRBD1 (6 bases). CDR1 is KGHSH, CDR2 LQKENI, per germline. Trimming took off 5 bases at V and 5 bases at J, with 15 bases between the two ends. This CDR3 is 14 amino acids long. CDR3 nucleotide sequence: TGTGCCAGCTCATCCCAGACAGGTAGCGAGACCCAGTACTTC. It encodes CASSSQTGSETQYF.

V usage is TRBV7-8 and J usage is TRBJ1-1, with 7 bases that match TRBD1. V was clipped by 5 bases and J by 5 bases; unmatched bases: 11. CDR1 is SGHVS, CDR2 FQNEAQ, per germline. The CDR3 contains 15 residues. CDR3 amino acids: CASSPLPDRVTEAFF. CDR3 in DNA: TGTGCCAGCAGCCCGCTACCTGACAGGGTTACTGAAGCTTTCTTT.

The CDR3 DNA follows: TGTGCCAGCTCCTCTACTCCTGGGGCCAACGTCCTGACTTTC. Amino acid sequence: CASSSTPGANVLTF. The rearrangement joins TRBV18 to TRBJ2-6; no definite D call. The CDR3 length is 14 residues. The germline gives CDR1 KGHSH, CDR2 LQKENI. Trimming stripped 6 bases from V and 2 bases from J, with 8 bases between.

The V gene is TRBV5-1, the J gene TRBJ1-2; D remains ambiguous. CDR3 size: 15 residues. Germline CDR1 reads SGHRS; CDR2 reads YFSETQ. V was clipped by 4 bases and J by 4 bases, with 17 bases between them. In DNA form, the CDR3 reads TGCGCCAGCAGCCTGTTTCCGGGTTCGGGCTATGGCTACACCTTC. It specifies CASSLFPGSGYGYTF.

The rearrangement uses TRBV5-1 and TRBJ2-3; 8 bases match TRBD1. The CDR3 has 16 amino acids. Trimming cost V 0 bases and J 2 bases; bases outside gene matches: 5. Per germline, CDR1 SGHRS and CDR2 YFSETQ. DNA of the CDR3: TGCGCCAGCAGCTTGGTTGGGGACAGGATCACAGATACGCAGTATTTT. It translates to CASSLVGDRITDTQYF.

The rearrangement joins TRBV10-3 to TRBJ2-7, with D perhaps TRBD1 (5 bases). V shed 1 base and J shed 1 base, with 14 bases lying between them. The CDR3 sequence is 16 residues long. Germline V gene sequence: CDR1 ENHRY, CDR2 SYGVKD. The CDR3, as DNA: TGTGCCATCAGTGAGTATTTTGGGGCCGTTTCCTACGAGCAGTACTTC. Protein sequence: CAISEYFGAVSYEQYF.